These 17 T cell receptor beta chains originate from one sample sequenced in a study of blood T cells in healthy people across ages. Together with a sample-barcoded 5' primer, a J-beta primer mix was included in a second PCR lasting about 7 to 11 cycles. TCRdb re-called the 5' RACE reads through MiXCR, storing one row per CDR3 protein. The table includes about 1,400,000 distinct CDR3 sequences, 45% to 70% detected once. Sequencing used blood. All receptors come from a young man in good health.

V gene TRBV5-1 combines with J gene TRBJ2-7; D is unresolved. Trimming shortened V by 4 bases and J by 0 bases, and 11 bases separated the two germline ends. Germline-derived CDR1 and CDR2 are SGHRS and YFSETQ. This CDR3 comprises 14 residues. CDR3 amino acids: CASSLMGSSYEQYF. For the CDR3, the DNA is TGCGCCAGCAGCCTCATGGGCAGCTCCTACGAGCAGTACTTC. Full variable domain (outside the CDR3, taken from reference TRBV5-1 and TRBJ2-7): KAGVTQTPRYLIKTRGQQVTLSCSPISGHRSVSWYQQTPGQGLQFLFEYFSETQRNKGNFPGRFSGRQFSNSRSEMNVSTLELGDSALYLCASSLMGSSYEQYFGPGTRLTVT.

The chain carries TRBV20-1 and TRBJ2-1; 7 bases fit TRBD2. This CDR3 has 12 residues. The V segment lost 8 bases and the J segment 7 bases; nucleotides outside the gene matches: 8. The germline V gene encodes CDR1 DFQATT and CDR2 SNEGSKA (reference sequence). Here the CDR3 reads CSTYRGENEQFF. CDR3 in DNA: TGCAGTACTTACCGGGGGGAAAATGAGCAGTTCTTC.

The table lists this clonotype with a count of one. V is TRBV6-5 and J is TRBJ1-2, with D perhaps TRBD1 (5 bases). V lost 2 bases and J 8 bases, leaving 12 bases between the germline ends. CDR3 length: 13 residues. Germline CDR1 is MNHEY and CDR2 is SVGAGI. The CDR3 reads CASSYQGLGGYTF. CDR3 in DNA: TGTGCCAGCAGTTACCAGGGCTTAGGAGGCTACACCTTC.

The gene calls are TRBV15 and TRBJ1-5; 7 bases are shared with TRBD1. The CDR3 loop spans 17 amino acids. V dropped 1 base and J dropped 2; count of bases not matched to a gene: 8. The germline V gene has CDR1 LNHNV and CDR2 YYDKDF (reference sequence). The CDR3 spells CATSRGQGQRRNQPQHF. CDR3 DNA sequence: TGTGCCACCAGCAGAGGACAGGGACAGCGCCGCAATCAGCCCCAGCATTTT.

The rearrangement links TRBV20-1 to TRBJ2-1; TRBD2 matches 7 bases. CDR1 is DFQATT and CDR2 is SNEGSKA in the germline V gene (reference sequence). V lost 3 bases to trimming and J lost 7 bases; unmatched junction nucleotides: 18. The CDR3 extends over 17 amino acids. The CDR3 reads CSASFITTGLSGNEQFF. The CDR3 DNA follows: TGCAGTGCTAGCTTTATAACGACGGGACTATCGGGTAATGAGCAGTTCTTC.

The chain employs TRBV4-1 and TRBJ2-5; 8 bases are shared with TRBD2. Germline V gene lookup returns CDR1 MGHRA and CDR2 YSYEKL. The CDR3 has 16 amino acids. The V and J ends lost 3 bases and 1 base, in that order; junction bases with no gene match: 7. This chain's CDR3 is CASSQDTTSAQETQYF. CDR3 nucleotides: TGCGCCAGCAGCCAGGATACGACTAGCGCCCAAGAGACCCAGTACTTC.

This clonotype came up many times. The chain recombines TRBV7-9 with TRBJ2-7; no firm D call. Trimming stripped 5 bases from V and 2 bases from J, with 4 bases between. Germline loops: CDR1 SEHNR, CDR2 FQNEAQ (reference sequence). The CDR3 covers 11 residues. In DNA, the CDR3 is TGTGCCAGCAGCCACACCTACGAGCAGTACTTC. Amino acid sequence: CASSHTYEQYF.

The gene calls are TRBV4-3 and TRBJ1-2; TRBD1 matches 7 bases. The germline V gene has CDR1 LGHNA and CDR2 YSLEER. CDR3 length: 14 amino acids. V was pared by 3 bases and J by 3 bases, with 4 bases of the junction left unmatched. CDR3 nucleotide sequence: TGCGCCAGCAGCCAGAACACAGGGGACTATGGCTACACCTTC. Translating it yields CASSQNTGDYGYTF.

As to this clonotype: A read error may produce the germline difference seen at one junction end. The CDR3 coding sequence is TGTGCCAGCAGTCCCGGGTTAGGGACGTCGGGAAACACCGTATATTTT. Protein: CASSPGLGTSGNTVYF. The chain has TRBV27 and TRBJ1-3; D may be TRBD1 (5 bases). Germline V gives CDR1 MNHEY, CDR2 SMNVEV (reference sequence). CDR3 length: 16 amino acids.

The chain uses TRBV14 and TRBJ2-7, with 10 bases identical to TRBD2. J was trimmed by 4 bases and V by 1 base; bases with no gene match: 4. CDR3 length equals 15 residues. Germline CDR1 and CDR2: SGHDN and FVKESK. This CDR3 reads CASSQGASGGYEQYF. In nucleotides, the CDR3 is TGTGCCAGCAGCCAAGGTGCTAGCGGGGGATACGAGCAGTACTTC.

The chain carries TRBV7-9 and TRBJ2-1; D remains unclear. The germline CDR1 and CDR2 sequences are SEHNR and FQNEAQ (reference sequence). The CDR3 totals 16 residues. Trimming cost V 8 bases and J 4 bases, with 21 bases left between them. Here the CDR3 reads CASPGPHSLFYNEQFF. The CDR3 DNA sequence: TGTGCCAGCCCCGGTCCTCACAGCCTATTTTACAATGAGCAGTTCTTC.

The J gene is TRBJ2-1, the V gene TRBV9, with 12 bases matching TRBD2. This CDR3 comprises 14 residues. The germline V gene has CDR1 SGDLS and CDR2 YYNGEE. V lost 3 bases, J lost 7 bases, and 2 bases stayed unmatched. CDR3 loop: CASSAGLAGNEQFF. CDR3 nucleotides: TGTGCCAGCAGCGCAGGACTAGCGGGGAATGAGCAGTTCTTC.

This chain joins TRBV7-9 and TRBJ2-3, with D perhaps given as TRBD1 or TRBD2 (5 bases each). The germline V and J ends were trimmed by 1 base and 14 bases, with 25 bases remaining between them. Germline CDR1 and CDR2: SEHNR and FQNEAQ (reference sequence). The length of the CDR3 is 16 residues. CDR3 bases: TGTGCCAGCAGCTTAGGGGAAGGGGAGTTCACAGATATGCGGTATTTT. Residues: CASSLGEGEFTDMRYF. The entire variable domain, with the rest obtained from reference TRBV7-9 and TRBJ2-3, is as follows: DTGVSQNPRHKITKRGQNVTFRCDPISEHNRLYWYRQTLGQGPEFLTYFQNEAQLEKSRLLSDRFSAERPKGSFSTLEIQRTEQGDSAMYLCASSLGEGEFTDMRYFGPGTRLTVL.

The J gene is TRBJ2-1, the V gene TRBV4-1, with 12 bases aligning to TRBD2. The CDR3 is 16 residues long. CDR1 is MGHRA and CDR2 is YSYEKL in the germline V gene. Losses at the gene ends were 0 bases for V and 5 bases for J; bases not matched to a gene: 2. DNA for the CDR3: TGCGCCAGCAGCCAAGAAACTAGCGGGGGGAACAATGAGCAGTTCTTC. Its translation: CASSQETSGGNNEQFF.

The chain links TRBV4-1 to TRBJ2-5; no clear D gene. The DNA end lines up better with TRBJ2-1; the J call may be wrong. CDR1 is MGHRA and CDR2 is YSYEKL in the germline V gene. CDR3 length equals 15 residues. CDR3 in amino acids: CASSQGVAYQETQFF. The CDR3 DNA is TGCGCCAGCAGCCAAGGAGTTGCGTACCAAGAGACCCAGTTCTTC.

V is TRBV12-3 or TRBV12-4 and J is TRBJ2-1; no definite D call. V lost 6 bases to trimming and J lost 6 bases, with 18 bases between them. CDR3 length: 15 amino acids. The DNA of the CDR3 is TGTGCCAGCAGCGCCGGGTTCGCTCCCCCCAATGAGCAGTTCTTC. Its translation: CASSAGFAPPNEQFF.

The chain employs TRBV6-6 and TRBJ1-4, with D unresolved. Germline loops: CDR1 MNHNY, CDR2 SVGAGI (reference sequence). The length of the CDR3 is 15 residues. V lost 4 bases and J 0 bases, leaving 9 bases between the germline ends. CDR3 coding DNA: TGTGCCAGCAGTTTTCTCTCTGCAACTAATGAAAAACTGTTTTTT. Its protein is CASSFLSATNEKLFF.